These 19 T cell receptor beta chains were all obtained from the same sample, sequenced in a study of blood T cells in healthy people across ages. Primed by a sample-barcoded 5' primer and a J-beta primer mix, a second PCR proceeded for 7 to 11 cycles. TCRdb re-called the 5' RACE reads through MiXCR, storing one row per CDR3 protein. Of around 1.5 million distinct CDR3 sequences in the sample, 34% were seen once. Sequences were obtained from blood. The receptors shown here come from a young woman in good health.

On this clonotype: Relative to the germline gene, one junction end is altered; a read error may explain this. The chain has TRBV7-2 and TRBJ2-7; TRBD1 aligns across 11 bases. This CDR3 spans 16 amino acids. The germline V gene has CDR1 SGHTA and CDR2 FQGNSA. Written as DNA, the CDR3 is TGTGCCAGCAGCCCAGTGGGACAGGGGGGGTCCTCCGAGCAGTACTTC. The encoded protein is CASSPVGQGGSSEQYF.

The CDR3 DNA sequence: TGTGCCAGCAGCCATCACCAGGGGGGAGATACGCAGTATTTT. Protein product: CASSHHQGGDTQYF. The V call is TRBV3-1, the J call TRBJ2-3; tentative D call: TRBD1 (7 bases). Trimming removed 3 bases from V and 5 bases from J, with 12 bases in between. The CDR3 length is 14 residues. Germline loops: CDR1 LGHDT, CDR2 YNNKEL (reference sequence).

Of note for this clonotype: Relative to the germline gene, one junction end is altered; a read error may explain this. The chain combines TRBV18 with TRBJ1-4; 7 positions match TRBD1. CDR1 and CDR2 (germline): KGHSH, LQKENI. The CDR3 contains 15 residues. The CDR3 bases are TGTGCCAGCTCACCCGGACAGGCAACTAGTGAAAAACTGTTTTTT. This codes for CASSPGQATSEKLFF.

Of note for this clonotype: A much larger clonotype is one base distant, so this may be a read error. The chain carries TRBV20-1 and TRBJ2-4; D may be TRBD1 (6 bases). Gene TRBJ2-7 matches the end of the DNA better, so the J call may be wrong. Germline-derived CDR1 and CDR2 are DFQATT and SNEGSKA (reference sequence). The CDR3 totals 13 residues. CDR3 bases: TGCAGTGCGATAGACCCGGACAGTGGCGAGCAGTACTTC. Translated: CSAIDPDSGEQYF.

The chain is built from TRBV14 and TRBJ2-7; no reliable D call. There are 14 residues in the CDR3. V was pared by 1 base and J by 11 bases, with 18 bases between. CDR1 is SGHDN and CDR2 is FVKESK in the germline V gene. CDR3 protein: CASSQVGSLTGKYF. The CDR3 region has the DNA TGTGCCAGCAGCCAAGTGGGTAGCCTTACTGGGAAGTACTTC.

V gene TRBV3-1 combines with J gene TRBJ1-2; unclear D gene. Germline V gene data show CDR1 as LGHDT and CDR2 as YNNKEL (reference sequence). The length of the CDR3 is 14 residues. Trimming cost V 0 bases and J 4 bases, with 9 bases left between them. The CDR3 DNA reads as TGTGCCAGCAGCCAAGATCTGGGAATCTATGGCTACACCTTC. Translating it yields CASSQDLGIYGYTF.

This clonotype was seen once. One base away lies a much larger clone, so this may be a sequencing read error. V is TRBV5-4 and J is TRBJ2-3, with 13 bases matching TRBD2. The CDR3 spans 14 residues. J was trimmed by 10 bases and V by 4 bases; bases with no gene match: 6. Germline CDR1 reads SGHNT; CDR2 reads YYREEE (reference sequence). The CDR3 loop reads CASSTGTSGAPQYF. CDR3 coding DNA: TGTGCCAGCAGCACAGGGACTAGCGGGGCACCGCAGTATTTT. The complete variable domain, with remaining parts taken from reference TRBV5-4 and TRBJ2-3, reads ETGVTQSPTHLIKTRGQQVTLRCSSQSGHNTVSWYQQALGQGPQFIFQYYREEENGRGNFPPRFSGLQFPNYSSELNVNALELDDSALYLCASSTGTSGAPQYFGPGTRLTVL.

This clonotype was counted many times. The CDR3 DNA is TGTGCCAGCAGCTTAGCCCCTAGCACAGATACGCAGTATTTT. Translation: CASSLAPSTDTQYF. The J gene is TRBJ2-3, the V gene TRBV7-6; no clear D. Between the trimmed V and J ends, which lost 0 bases and 0 bases, there was a span of 4 bases. The CDR3 covers 14 residues. Germline V gives CDR1 SGHVS, CDR2 FNYEAQ.

This clonotype appeared a few times. A much larger clone lies one base from this, so it may be a read error. The V and J genes are TRBV12-3 or TRBV12-4 and TRBJ2-1, with D maybe TRBD2 (6 bases). This CDR3 is 14 amino acids long. Between the trimmed V and J ends, which lost 10 bases and 0 bases, there was a span of 13 bases. This chain's CDR3 is CANIRGSSYNEQFF. The DNA for the CDR3 is TGTGCCAACATTCGGGGGAGCTCCTACAATGAGCAGTTCTTC.

This clonotype was seen more than once but under ten times. In DNA form, the CDR3 reads TGTGCCAGCAGGTCCGGGACATCCAACATTCAGTACTTC. Its protein product is CASRSGTSNIQYF. V gene TRBV7-9 combines with J gene TRBJ2-4, with D possibly matching TRBD1 (6 bases). The V end was cut by 6 bases, the J end by 7 bases, with 13 bases between. CDR1 and CDR2 (germline): SEHNR, FQNEAQ (reference sequence). CDR3 size: 13 residues. Variable domain in full (rest from reference TRBV7-9 and TRBJ2-4): DTGVSQNPRHKITKRGQNVTFRCDPISEHNRLYWYRQTLGQGPEFLTYFQNEAQLEKSRLLSDRFSAERPKGSFSTLEIQRTEQGDSAMYLCASRSGTSNIQYFGAGTRLSVL.

The chain uses TRBV20-1 and TRBJ2-4, with D perhaps given as TRBD1 or TRBD2 (5 bases each). The CDR3 is 13 residues long. V was shortened by 4 bases and J by 3 bases, with 10 bases between the two germline ends. Germline lookup yields CDR1 DFQATT and CDR2 SNEGSKA (reference sequence). The CDR3 region has the DNA TGCAGTGCTATCGGGACCCGCAAAAACATTCAGTACTTC. Translation gives CSAIGTRKNIQYF.

The sample holds many counts of this clonotype. The chain recombines TRBV10-3 with TRBJ2-5, with D perhaps TRBD2 (6 bases). Deletions cut 11 bases from V and 5 bases from J, with 15 bases between. The V gene's germline CDR1 is ENHRY and CDR2 SYGVKD. This CDR3 comprises 12 residues. CDR3 coding DNA: TGTGCCCTCGGGACTCCCGGGGAGACCCAGTACTTC. Encoded protein: CALGTPGETQYF.

This clonotype has a handful of counts. The V and J genes are TRBV29-1 and TRBJ1-1; D is uncertain. This CDR3 spans 11 amino acids. Germline loops: CDR1 SQVTM, CDR2 ANQGSEA. V was clipped by 1 base and J by 5 bases, with 5 bases between them. CDR3 DNA: TGCAGCGTTGAAGGCCAGACTGAAGCTTTCTTT. It translates to CSVEGQTEAFF.

The sample holds a few counts of this clonotype. The V and J genes are TRBV25-1 and TRBJ2-3, with 7 bases fitting TRBD2. The CDR3 is 15 residues long. In germline, CDR1 is MGHDK, CDR2 SYGVNS. Trimming at V came to 3 bases and at J to 6 bases, leaving 9 bases not matched to a gene. CDR3: CASSDNMAGADTQYF. CDR3 coding DNA: TGTGCCAGCAGTGATAATATGGCGGGAGCGGATACGCAGTATTTT. The variable domain in full, completed from reference TRBV25-1 and TRBJ2-3, reads EADIYQTPRYLVIGTGKKITLECSQTMGHDKMYWYQQDPGMELHLIHYSYGVNSTEKGDLSSESTVSRIRTEHFPLTLESARPSHTSQYLCASSDNMAGADTQYFGPGTRLTVL.

The sample holds a few counts of this clonotype. The rearrangement joins TRBV4-1 to TRBJ2-3; weak D call: TRBD2 (6 bases). From germline, CDR1 is MGHRA and CDR2 YSYEKL. V was pared by 0 bases and J by 0 bases, with 16 bases between. The CDR3 spans 18 residues. The CDR3 region has the DNA TGCGCCAGCAGCCAAGAAAGTCTGAGACTAGAGAGCACAGATACGCAGTATTTT. Its protein is CASSQESLRLESTDTQYF.

The chain recombines TRBV6-1 with TRBJ2-2, with a possible D match to TRBD1 (6 bases). This CDR3 region has 15 residues. Trimming cost V 8 bases and J 0 bases, with 13 bases left between them. CDR1 MNHNS and CDR2 SASEGT come from the germline V gene. This CDR3 reads CASGQTIANTGELFF. Here the CDR3 DNA reads TGTGCCAGCGGACAGACTATTGCGAACACCGGGGAGCTGTTTTTT.

V is TRBV20-1 and J is TRBJ2-5; TRBD2 aligns across 10 bases. With the DNA end fitting TRBJ2-7 better, the J assignment may be wrong. The CDR3 sequence is 15 residues long. Per germline, CDR1 DFQATT and CDR2 SNEGSKA (reference sequence). This CDR3 reads CSARGTGTSVYEQYF. CDR3 DNA sequence: TGCAGTGCTAGAGGGACCGGGACTAGCGTCTACGAGCAGTACTTC.

About this clonotype itself: An end of the junction does not agree with germline; a read error may underlie this. This chain connects TRBV6-1 to TRBJ2-1, with D possibly being TRBD1 (6 bases). CDR1 and CDR2 from the germline V gene are MNHNS and SASEGT. The CDR3 consists of 16 residues. CDR3 in DNA: TGTGCCAGTAGTGAAGTTTGGACCCTAAAGGGGGATGAGCAGTTCTTC. It specifies CASSEVWTLKGDEQFF.

The chain employs TRBV6-2 or TRBV6-3 and TRBJ2-3, with 11 bases identical to TRBD2. The CDR3 is 19 residues long. Germline CDR1 is MNHEY and CDR2 is SVGEGT. J was trimmed by 0 bases and V by 0 bases; bases with no gene match: 8. CDR3 sequence reads: CASSYSSASGGPSTDTQYF. The CDR3 nucleotides read TGTGCCAGCAGTTACTCGTCTGCTAGCGGGGGGCCTAGCACAGATACGCAGTATTTT.